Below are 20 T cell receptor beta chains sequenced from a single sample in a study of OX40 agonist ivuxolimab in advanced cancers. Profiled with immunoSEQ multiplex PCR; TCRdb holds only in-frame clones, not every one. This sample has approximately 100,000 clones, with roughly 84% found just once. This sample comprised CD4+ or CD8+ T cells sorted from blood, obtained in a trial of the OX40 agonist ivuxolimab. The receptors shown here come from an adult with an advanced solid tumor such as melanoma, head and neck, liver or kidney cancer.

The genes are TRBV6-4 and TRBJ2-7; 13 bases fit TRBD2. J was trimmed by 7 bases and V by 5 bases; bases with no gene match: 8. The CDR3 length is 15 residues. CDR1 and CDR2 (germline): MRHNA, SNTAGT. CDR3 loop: CASSPGLAGDGEQYF. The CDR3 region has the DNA TGTGCCAGCAGTCCCGGACTAGCGGGAGATGGTGAGCAGTACTTC.

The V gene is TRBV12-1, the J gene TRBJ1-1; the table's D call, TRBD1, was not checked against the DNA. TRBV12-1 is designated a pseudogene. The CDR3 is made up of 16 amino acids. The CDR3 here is CASSYSVRRGNTEAFF. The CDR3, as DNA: TGTGCCAGCAGCTACTCGGTCAGGCGTGGGAACACTGAAGCTTTCTTT.

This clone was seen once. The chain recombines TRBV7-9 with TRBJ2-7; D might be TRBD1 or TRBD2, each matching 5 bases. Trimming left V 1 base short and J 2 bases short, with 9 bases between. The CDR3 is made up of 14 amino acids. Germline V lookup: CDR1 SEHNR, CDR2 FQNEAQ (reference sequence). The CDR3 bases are TGTGCCAGCAGCTTAGTTGGGGGAGCCTACGAGCAGTACTTC. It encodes CASSLVGGAYEQYF.

The chain's CDR3 is CASRTLSSYEQYF. The CDR3 DNA reads as TGTGCCAGCCGAACCCTGAGCTCCTACGAGCAGTACTTC. V gene TRBV27 combines with J gene TRBJ2-5; no clear D. The last part of the DNA fits TRBJ2-7 better; the J call may be wrong. The CDR3 is 13 residues long. Germline CDR1 and CDR2: MNHEY and SMNVEV (reference sequence).

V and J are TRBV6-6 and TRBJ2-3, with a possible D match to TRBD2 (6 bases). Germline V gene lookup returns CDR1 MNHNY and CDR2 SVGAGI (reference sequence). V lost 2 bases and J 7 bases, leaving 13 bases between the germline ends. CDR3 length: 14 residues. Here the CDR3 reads CASSYTGGMNTQYF. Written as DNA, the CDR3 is TGTGCCAGCAGTTACACCGGCGGGATGAATACGCAGTATTTT.

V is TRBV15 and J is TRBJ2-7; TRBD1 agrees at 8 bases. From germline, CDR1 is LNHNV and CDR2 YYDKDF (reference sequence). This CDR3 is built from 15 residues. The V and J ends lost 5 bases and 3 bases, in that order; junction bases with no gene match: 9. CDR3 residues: CATSQPRQGIYEQYF. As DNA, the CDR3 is TGTGCCACCAGCCAACCTCGACAGGGGATCTACGAGCAGTACTTC.

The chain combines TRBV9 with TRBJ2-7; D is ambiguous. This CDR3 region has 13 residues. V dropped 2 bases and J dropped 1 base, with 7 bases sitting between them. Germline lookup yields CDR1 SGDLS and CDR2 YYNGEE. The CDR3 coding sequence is TGTGCCAGCAGCGTTGATTTATCCTACGAGCAGTACTTC. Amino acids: CASSVDLSYEQYF.

In DNA form, the CDR3 reads TGTGCCAGCAGTTGCCCCGGGACAGGGCCCGAGCAGTACTTC. Protein product: CASSCPGTGPEQYF. The gene calls are TRBV6-9 and TRBJ2-7; 9 nucleotides agree with TRBD1. Germline assignment: CDR1 MNHGY and CDR2 SVAAGI. This CDR3 has 14 amino acids. V lost 4 bases, J lost 6 bases, and 7 bases stayed unmatched.

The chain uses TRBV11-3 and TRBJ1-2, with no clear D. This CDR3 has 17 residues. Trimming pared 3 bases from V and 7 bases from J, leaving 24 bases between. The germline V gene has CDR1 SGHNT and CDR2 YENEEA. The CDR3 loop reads CASSFNSPPSTAGGYTF. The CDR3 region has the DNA TGTGCCAGCAGCTTTAATTCCCCCCCCTCTACGGCGGGTGGCTACACCTTC.

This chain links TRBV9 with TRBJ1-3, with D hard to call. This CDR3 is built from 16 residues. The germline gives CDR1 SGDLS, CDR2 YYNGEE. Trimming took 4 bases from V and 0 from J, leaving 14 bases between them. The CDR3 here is CASSHPRSTSGNTIYF. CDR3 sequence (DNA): TGTGCCAGCAGCCATCCCAGGTCAACCTCTGGAAACACCATATATTTT.

DNA of the CDR3: TGTGCCAGCAGTTGGAATCCAGGGAATACGCAGTATTTT. Translating it yields CASSWNPGNTQYF. This chain connects TRBV28 to TRBJ2-3, with TRBD1 as a possible D gene (5 bases). The V gene lost 4 bases and the J gene lost 7 bases, with 12 bases spanning the gap. Germline CDR1 is MDHEN and CDR2 is SYDVKM. This CDR3 contains 13 residues.

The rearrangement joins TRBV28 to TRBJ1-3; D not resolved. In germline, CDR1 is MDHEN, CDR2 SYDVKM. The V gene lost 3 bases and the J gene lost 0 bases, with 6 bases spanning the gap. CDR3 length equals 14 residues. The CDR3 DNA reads TGTGCCAGCAGTTTTAGACACTCTGGAAACACCATATATTTT. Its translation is CASSFRHSGNTIYF.

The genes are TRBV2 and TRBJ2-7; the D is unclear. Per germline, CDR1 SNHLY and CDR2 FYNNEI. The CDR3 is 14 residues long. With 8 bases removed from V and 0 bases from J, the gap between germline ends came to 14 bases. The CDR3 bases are TGTGCCAGCGCGGTTACTATCAGCTCCTACGAGCAGTACTTC. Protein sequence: CASAVTISSYEQYF.

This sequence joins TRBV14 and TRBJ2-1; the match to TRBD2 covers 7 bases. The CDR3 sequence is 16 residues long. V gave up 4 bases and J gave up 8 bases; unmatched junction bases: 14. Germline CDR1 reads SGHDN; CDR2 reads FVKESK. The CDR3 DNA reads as TGTGCCAGCAGCCCCCCAGGAGCGGGAAGTAGGGATGAGCAGTTCTTC. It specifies CASSPPGAGSRDEQFF.

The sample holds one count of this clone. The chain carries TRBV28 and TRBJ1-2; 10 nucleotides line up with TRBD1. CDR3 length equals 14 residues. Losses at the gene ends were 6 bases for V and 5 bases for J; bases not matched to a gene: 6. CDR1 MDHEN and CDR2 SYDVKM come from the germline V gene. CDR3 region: CASRRTGGWYGYTF. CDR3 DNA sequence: TGTGCCAGCAGGAGGACAGGGGGTTGGTATGGCTACACCTTC.

The CDR3 DNA reads TGTGCCAGCAGTTATGACACCGGGGAGCTGTTTTTT. Translated, it gives CASSYDTGELFF. The chain combines TRBV6-5 with TRBJ2-2; no clear D. Deletions cut 3 bases from V and 3 bases from J, with 2 bases between. The CDR3 has 12 amino acids. Germline V gene sequence: CDR1 MNHEY, CDR2 SVGAGI.

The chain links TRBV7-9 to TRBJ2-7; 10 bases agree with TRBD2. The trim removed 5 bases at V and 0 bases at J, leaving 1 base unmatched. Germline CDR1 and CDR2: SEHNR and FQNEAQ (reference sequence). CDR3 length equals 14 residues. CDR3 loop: CASSPSGSSYEQYF. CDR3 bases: TGTGCCAGCAGCCCTAGCGGGAGCTCCTACGAGCAGTACTTC.

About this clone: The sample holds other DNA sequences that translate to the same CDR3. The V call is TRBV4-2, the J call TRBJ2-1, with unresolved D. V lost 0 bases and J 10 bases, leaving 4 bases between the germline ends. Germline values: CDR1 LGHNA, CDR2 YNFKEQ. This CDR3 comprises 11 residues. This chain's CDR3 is CASSQEDEQFF. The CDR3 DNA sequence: TGTGCCAGCAGCCAAGAGGACGAGCAGTTCTTC.

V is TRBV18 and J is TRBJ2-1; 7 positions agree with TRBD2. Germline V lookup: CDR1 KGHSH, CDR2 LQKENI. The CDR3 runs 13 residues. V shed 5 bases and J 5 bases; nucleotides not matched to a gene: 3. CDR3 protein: CASSWGGDNEQFF. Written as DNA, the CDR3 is TGTGCCAGCTCATGGGGGGGAGACAATGAGCAGTTCTTC.

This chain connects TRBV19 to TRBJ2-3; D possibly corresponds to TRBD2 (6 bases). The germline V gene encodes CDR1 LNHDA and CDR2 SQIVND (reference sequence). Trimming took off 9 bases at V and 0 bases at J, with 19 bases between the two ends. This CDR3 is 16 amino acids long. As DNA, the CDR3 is TGTGCCAGCGCCCCGGGAGCTAGCGTGAGCACAGATACGCAGTATTTT. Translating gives CASAPGASVSTDTQYF. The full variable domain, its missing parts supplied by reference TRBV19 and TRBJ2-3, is DGGITQSPKYLFRKEGQNVTLSCEQNLNHDAMYWYRQDPGQGLRLIYYSQIVNDFQKGDIAEGYSVSREKKESFPLTVTSAQKNPTAFYLCASAPGASVSTDTQYFGPGTRLTVL.